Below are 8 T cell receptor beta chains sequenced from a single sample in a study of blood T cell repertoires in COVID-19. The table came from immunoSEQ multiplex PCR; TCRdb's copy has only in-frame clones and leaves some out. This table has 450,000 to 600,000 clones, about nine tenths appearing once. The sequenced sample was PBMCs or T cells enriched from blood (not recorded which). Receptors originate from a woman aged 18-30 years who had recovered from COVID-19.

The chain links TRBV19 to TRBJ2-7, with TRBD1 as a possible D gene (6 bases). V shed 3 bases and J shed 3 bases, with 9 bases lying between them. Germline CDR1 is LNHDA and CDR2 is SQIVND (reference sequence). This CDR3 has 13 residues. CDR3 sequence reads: CASSMYRDYEQYF. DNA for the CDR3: TGTGCCAGTAGTATGTACAGGGACTACGAGCAGTACTTC.

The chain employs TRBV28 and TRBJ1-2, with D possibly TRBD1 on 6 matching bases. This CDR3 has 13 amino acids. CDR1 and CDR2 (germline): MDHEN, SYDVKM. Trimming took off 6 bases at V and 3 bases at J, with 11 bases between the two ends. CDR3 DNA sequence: TGTGCCAGCAGGGACAGTACCGACTATGGCTACACCTTC. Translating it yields CASRDSTDYGYTF.

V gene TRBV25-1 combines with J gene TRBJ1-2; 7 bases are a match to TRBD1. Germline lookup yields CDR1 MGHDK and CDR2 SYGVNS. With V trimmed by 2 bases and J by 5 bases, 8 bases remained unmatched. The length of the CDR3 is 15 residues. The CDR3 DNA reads TGTGCCAGCAGTGAAGCCGGGACAGCGAGATATGGCTACACCTTC. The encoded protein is CASSEAGTARYGYTF.

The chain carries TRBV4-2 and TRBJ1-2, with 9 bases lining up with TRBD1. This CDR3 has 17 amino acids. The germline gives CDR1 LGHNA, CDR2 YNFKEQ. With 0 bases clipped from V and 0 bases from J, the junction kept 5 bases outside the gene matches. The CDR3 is CASSQDRRDRANYGYTF. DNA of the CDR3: TGTGCCAGCAGCCAAGATCGTAGGGACAGGGCTAACTATGGCTACACCTTC.

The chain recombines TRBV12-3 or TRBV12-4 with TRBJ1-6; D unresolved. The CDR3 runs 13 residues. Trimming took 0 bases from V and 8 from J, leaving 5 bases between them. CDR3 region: CASSLAQDSPLHF. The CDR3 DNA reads TGTGCCAGCAGTTTAGCGCAGGATTCACCCCTCCACTTT.

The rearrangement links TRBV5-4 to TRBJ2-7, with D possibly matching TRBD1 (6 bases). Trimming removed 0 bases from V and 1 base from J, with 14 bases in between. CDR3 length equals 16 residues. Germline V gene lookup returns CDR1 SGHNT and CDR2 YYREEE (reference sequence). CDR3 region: CASSLVRRGISYEQYF. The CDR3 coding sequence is TGTGCCAGCAGCTTGGTTCGCAGGGGTATTTCCTACGAGCAGTACTTC.

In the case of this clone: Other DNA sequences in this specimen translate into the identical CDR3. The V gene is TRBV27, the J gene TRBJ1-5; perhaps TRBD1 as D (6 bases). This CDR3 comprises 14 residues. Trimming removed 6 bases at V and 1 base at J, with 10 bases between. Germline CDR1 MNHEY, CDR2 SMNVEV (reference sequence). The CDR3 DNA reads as TGTGCCAGCAGCCTCAGGGGAAGCAATCAGCCCCAGCATTTT. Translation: CASSLRGSNQPQHF.

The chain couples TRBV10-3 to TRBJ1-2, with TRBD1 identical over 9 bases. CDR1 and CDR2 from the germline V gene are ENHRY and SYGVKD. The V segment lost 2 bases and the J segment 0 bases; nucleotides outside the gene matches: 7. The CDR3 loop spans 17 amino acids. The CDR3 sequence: CAISEPGRDRANYGYTF. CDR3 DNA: TGTGCCATCAGTGAGCCGGGGAGGGACAGGGCTAACTATGGCTACACCTTC.